This TCR beta chain was captured by sequencing in a study of OX40 agonist ivuxolimab in advanced cancers. For the study at large: Intravenous ivuxolimab at 0.01 to 10 mg/kg was given to patients every 2 weeks. Of the participants, approximately 38% had some prior anti-PD-1, anti-PD-L1 or anti-CTLA-4 therapy, which was allowed. Overall study findings and caveats: Among the lowest peripheral clonal expansion occurred in 0.1-3.0 mg/kg partial responders. CD4+ and CD8+ blood T cells expanded clonally by week 6 at 0.1 to 3.0 mg/kg.

Here immunoSEQ multiplex PCR was the method, and the copy in TCRdb shows in-frame clones only, minus some. In the table there are about 77,000 clones, roughly 92% of which are singletons. Germline V CDR1 and CDR2: MGHRA, YSYEKL. V lost 1 base and J lost 2, with 15 bases in between. The CDR3 has 16 residues. Worth noting for this clone: Its specificity is unknown.

The sample was CD4+ or CD8+ T cells sorted from blood, taken in a trial of the OX40 agonist ivuxolimab. The chain recombines TRBV4-1 with TRBJ2-7, with D perhaps being TRBD1 or TRBD2 (5 bases each). The TCR comes from an adult with an advanced solid tumor such as melanoma, head and neck, liver or kidney cancer. The CDR3 is CASSQGYRDQAYEQYF. The CDR3 DNA sequence: TGCGCCAGCAGCCAAGGTTACCGGGACCAAGCCTACGAGCAGTACTTC.